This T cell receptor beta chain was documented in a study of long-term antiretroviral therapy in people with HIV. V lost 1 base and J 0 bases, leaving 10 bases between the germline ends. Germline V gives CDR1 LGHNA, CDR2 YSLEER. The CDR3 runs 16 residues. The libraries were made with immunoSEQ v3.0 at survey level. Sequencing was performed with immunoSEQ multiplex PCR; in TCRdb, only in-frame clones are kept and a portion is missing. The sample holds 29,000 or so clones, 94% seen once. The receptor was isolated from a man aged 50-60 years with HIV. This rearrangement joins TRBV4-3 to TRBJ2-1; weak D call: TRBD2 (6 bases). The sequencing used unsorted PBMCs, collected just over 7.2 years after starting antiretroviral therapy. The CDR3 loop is CASSQGNGGSYNEQFF. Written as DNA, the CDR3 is TGCGCCAGCAGCCAAGGAAACGGGGGCTCCTACAATGAGCAGTTCTTC.